Listed below are T cell receptor beta chains from one sample, sequenced in a study of T cells in Graves' hyperthyroidism and ophthalmopathy. TCRdb reprocessed the multiplex PCR reads via MiXCR and lists one record per CDR3 protein. The sample lists hundreds of thousands of distinct CDR3 sequences, approximately 15% occurring once. Specimen: blood. All receptors come from a woman aged 30 to 39 with Graves' hyperthyroidism that later progressed to Graves' ophthalmopathy. Both conserved end residues are part of each CDR3. D genes are given only for firm matches. Not all rows give a size; the values are once, few, many and, for expanded clones, a class.

V	size	J	D	CDR3	DNA
TRBV10-3	NA	TRBJ1-2	NA	CAISESSRGGLGYGYTF	TGTGCCATCAGTGAGTCCTCCAGGGGAGGTTTAGGCTATGGCTACACCTTC
TRBV2	many	TRBJ2-3	NA	CASSLSSDTQYF	TGTGCCAGCAGTTTATCGTCAGATACGCAGTATTTT
TRBV19	many	TRBJ1-2	NA	CASTRTNYGYTF	TGTGCCAGTACTAGGACGAACTATGGCTACACCTTC
TRBV20-1	many	TRBJ1-2	NA	CSASGAGYGYTF	TGCAGTGCTAGTGGGGCAGGCTATGGCTACACCTTC
TRBV3-1	NA	TRBJ2-1	TRBD2	CASKLAGGNEQFF	TGTGCCAGCAAACTAGCGGGGGGAAATGAGCAGTTCTTC
TRBV3-1	few	TRBJ1-5	TRBD1	CASSQVGQGQPQHF	TGTGCCAGCAGCCAAGTAGGACAGGGACAGCCCCAGCATTTT
TRBV3-1	NA	TRBJ1-5	NA	CASSQDLRDPIQPQHF	TGTGCCAGCAGCCAAGATCTACGAGACCCTATTCAGCCCCAGCATTTT
TRBV10-3	NA	TRBJ1-3	NA	CAISEGFSSGNTIYF	TGTGCCATCAGTGAGGGCTTCTCCTCTGGAAACACCATATATTTT
TRBV30	many	TRBJ1-1	NA	CAWSRAGEAFF	TGTGCCTGGAGCCGGGCGGGTGAAGCTTTCTTT
TRBV29-1	many	TRBJ2-1	TRBD2	CSVEGPTSGATYNEQFF	TGCAGCGTTGAAGGCCCGACTAGCGGGGCTACCTACAATGAGCAGTTCTTC
TRBV7-2	NA	TRBJ2-1	NA	CASSLVRENEQFF	TGTGCCAGCAGCTTAGTAAGGGAGAATGAGCAGTTCTTC
TRBV20-1	NA	TRBJ2-7	NA	CSASRNIAYEQYF	TGCAGTGCTAGCCGAAACATAGCCTACGAGCAGTACTTC
TRBV11-3	NA	TRBJ1-2	NA	CASSPKPGPGYGYTF	TGTGCCAGCAGCCCTAAACCGGGCCCAGGCTATGGCTACACCTTC
TRBV12-5	many	TRBJ2-2	NA	CASGLVLQGNTGELFF	TGTGCTAGTGGTTTGGTCCTACAGGGTAACACCGGGGAGCTGTTTTTT
TRBV30	many	TRBJ2-1	TRBD2	CAWSVPGGRANEQFF	TGTGCCTGGAGTGTACCCGGCGGGAGGGCCAATGAGCAGTTCTTC
TRBV18	many	TRBJ2-7	NA	CASSPPADSYEQYF	TGTGCCAGCTCACCACCGGCGGACTCCTACGAGCAGTACTTC
TRBV19	NA	TRBJ2-5	NA	CASSIVGQGETQYF	TGTGCCAGTAGTATAGTCGGACAAGGAGAGACCCAGTACTTC
TRBV7-2	NA	TRBJ2-1	NA	CASSLEGGATYNEQFF	TGTGCCAGCAGCTTAGAGGGGGGGGCGACCTACAATGAGCAGTTCTTC
TRBV12-3/TRBV12-4	many	TRBJ2-1	NA	CASTEDFYNEQFF	TGTGCCAGCACCGAGGATTTCTACAATGAGCAGTTCTTC
TRBV11-2	many	TRBJ1-2	TRBD1	CASSFAPTPQGDYGYTF	TGTGCCAGCAGCTTTGCCCCCACTCCTCAGGGGGACTATGGCTACACCTTC
TRBV28	many	TRBJ2-7	NA	CASSLGVVAEQYF	TGTGCCAGCAGTTTAGGGGTGGTCGCCGAGCAGTACTTC
TRBV4-1	many	TRBJ2-5	NA	CASSQNTVEETQYF	TGCGCCAGCAGCCAAAACACAGTGGAAGAGACCCAGTACTTC
TRBV3-1	many	TRBJ1-4	NA	CASSQGGSNEKLFF	TGTGCCAGCAGCCAAGGGGGTTCTAATGAAAAACTGTTTTTT
TRBV28	NA	TRBJ2-1	NA	CASISFGNSYNEQFF	TGTGCCAGCATTTCATTCGGGAACTCCTACAATGAGCAGTTCTTC
TRBV4-1	few	TRBJ2-5	NA	CASSQLGIQETQYF	TGCGCCAGCAGCCAACTGGGGATACAAGAGACCCAGTACTTC
TRBV3-1	many	TRBJ2-7	NA	CASSNSGEQYF	TGTGCCAGCAGCAACAGCGGCGAGCAGTACTTC
TRBV6-2/TRBV6-3	NA	TRBJ2-3	TRBD1	CASSYSSAGGFTDTQYF	TGTGCCAGCAGTTACTCTTCCGCAGGGGGCTTCACAGATACGCAGTATTTT
TRBV7-9	few	TRBJ1-1	NA	CASSPPGPQGTEAFF	TGTGCCAGCAGCCCACCGGGACCTCAGGGGACTGAAGCTTTCTTT
TRBV19	NA	TRBJ2-1	TRBD1	CASTKGQAPFNEQFF	TGTGCCAGTACCAAGGGACAGGCCCCTTTCAATGAGCAGTTCTTC
TRBV18	NA	TRBJ2-7	TRBD2	CASSSGLAADEQYF	TGTGCCAGCTCATCGGGACTAGCCGCCGACGAGCAGTACTTC
TRBV7-9	few	TRBJ2-5	NA	CASSLLQGQSQETQYF	TGTGCCAGCAGCTTATTACAGGGACAATCCCAAGAGACCCAGTACTTC
TRBV3-1	NA	TRBJ2-1	TRBD2	CASSQEPSGPYNEQFF	TGTGCCAGCAGCCAAGAGCCTAGCGGGCCCTACAATGAGCAGTTCTTC
TRBV4-1	many	TRBJ1-1	NA	CASSPRSASGRVAFF	TGCGCCAGCAGCCCGCGTTCAGCCTCGGGAAGGGTAGCTTTCTTT
TRBV10-2	NA	TRBJ2-5	TRBD2	CASQTSGSAGTQYF	TGCGCCAGCCAGACTAGCGGGAGTGCTGGGACCCAGTACTTC
TRBV7-9	few	TRBJ1-2	NA	CVSSLAEDNYGYTF	TGTGTCAGCAGCTTAGCGGAGGATAACTATGGCTACACCTTC
TRBV6-5	many	TRBJ1-6	TRBD1	CASSYRGQKLHF	TGTGCCAGCAGTTACAGGGGACAGAAACTCCACTTT
TRBV6-2/TRBV6-3	NA	TRBJ1-2	TRBD1	CASSYSTGGVNNYGYTF	TGTGCCAGCAGTTACTCGACAGGGGGTGTAAATAACTATGGCTACACCTTC
TRBV7-2	NA	TRBJ2-2	NA	CASSREKGPGELFF	TGTGCCAGCAGCCGAGAGAAGGGGCCCGGGGAGCTGTTTTTT
TRBV6-1	many	TRBJ1-5	TRBD1	CASGPTGKGNQPQHF	TGTGCCAGCGGACCGACAGGGAAGGGTAATCAGCCCCAGCATTTT